This TCR beta chain is drawn from a study of cytomegalovirus exposure and HLA in healthy donors. Germline V CDR1 and CDR2: SQVTM, ANQGSEA. This CDR3 contains 13 residues. Trimming cost V 4 bases and J 7 bases; bases outside gene matches: 4. Primers: 60 Vbeta forward and 13 Jbeta reverse. The data were produced by immunoSEQ multiplex PCR, yet TCRdb's version contains in-frame clones alone and is incomplete. The data contain 95,000 to 150,000 clones, 81% of them singletons. Sequenced material: PBMCs. The gene calls are TRBV29-1 and TRBJ1-2, with TRBD1 identical over 12 bases. The sequence derives from a man between 18 and 29 years old in good health and CMV-seronegative. The CDR3 region is CSVVGQGAAGYTF. The CDR3 nucleotides are TGCAGCGTTGTGGGACAGGGGGCTGCTGGCTACACCTTC.